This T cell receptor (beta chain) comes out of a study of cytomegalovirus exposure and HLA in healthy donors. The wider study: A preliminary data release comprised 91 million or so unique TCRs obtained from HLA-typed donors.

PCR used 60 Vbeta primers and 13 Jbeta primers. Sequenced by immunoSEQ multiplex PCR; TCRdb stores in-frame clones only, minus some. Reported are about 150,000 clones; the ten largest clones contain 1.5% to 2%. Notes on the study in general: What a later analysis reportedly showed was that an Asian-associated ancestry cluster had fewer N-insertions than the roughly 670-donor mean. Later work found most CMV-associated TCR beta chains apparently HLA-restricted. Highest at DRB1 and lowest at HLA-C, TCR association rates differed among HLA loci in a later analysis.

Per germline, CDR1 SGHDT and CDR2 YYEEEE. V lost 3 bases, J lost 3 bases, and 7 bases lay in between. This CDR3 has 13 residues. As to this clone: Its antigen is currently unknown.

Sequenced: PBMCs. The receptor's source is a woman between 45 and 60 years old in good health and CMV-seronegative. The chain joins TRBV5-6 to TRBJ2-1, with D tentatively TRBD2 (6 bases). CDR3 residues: CASSWGDYNEQFF. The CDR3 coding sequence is TGTGCCAGCAGCTGGGGGGACTACAATGAGCAGTTCTTC.